The present TCR beta chain was sequenced within a study of T cells in Graves' hyperthyroidism and ophthalmopathy. The sample holds a few counts of this clonotype. What it recognizes is unknown. The source material, RNA transcripts, was used to amplify TCR beta CDR3 regions. HTBI primers were employed in a first-round RT-PCR of the TCR CDR3. TCRdb analysed the multiplex PCR reads with MiXCR anew, one entry per CDR3 protein. The sample lists hundreds of thousands of distinct CDR3 sequences, roughly 15% occurring once. Whole-study results and caveats: For ophthalmopathy, model prediction preceded onset by a median around 7 months.

Under 3 months was the duration of disease in ophthalmopathy patients, who also had a Clinical Activity Score of at least 3 and a NOSPECS grade of at least 4. The study excluded patients with uncontrolled infection, other autoimmune disease, pregnancy or lactation. Thyroid ultrasound and orbital computed tomography, with clinical symptoms and serum thyroxine and TRAb, informed diagnoses. The CDR3 is 17 amino acids. In germline, CDR1 is SGDLS, CDR2 YYNGEE. V lost 0 bases and J lost 6; bases outside the gene matches: 11. The chain joins TRBV9 to TRBJ2-1, with TRBD2 matching over 8 bases. The sequence was collected from a woman between 45 and 65 years old with Graves' ophthalmopathy. Specimen: blood. This chain's CDR3 is CASSVDETGGPVNEQFF. CDR3 coding DNA: TGTGCCAGCAGCGTAGATGAGACGGGAGGGCCCGTCAATGAGCAGTTCTTC.